These 2 T cell receptor beta chains came from one sample sequenced in a study of blood T cells in healthy people across ages (dated by TCRdb to the mid-2010s). The library was generated by 5' RACE. Sequencing was carried out with an Illumina HiSeq 2500. A second 7 to 11 cycle PCR used a sample-barcoded 5' primer and a J-beta primer mix. TCRdb handled the public reads itself, with Q25 trimming in fastp and clone calling in MiXCR, and kept productive beta chains. Every entry covers one CDR3 protein and lists the most common genes and DNA from its rows. In all, the sample holds some 1,500,000 distinct CDR3 sequences, and under 55% of those were seen once. The ten largest make up approximately 4% of the sample. Sequencing used blood. These receptors were collected from a woman aged 18-30 years in good health.

This clonotype came up a few times. The gene calls are TRBV12-5 and TRBJ1-5, with 9 bases lining up with TRBD1. The germline CDR1 and CDR2 sequences are LGHNT and FRNRAP. The CDR3 runs 16 residues. The junction had 6 bases not matched to a gene; V was cut back by 0 bases and J by 6 bases. For the CDR3, the DNA is TGTGCTAGTGGTTTGGTCACAGGGGGCGCGGTTCAGCCCCAGCATTTT. Its translation is CASGLVTGGAVQPQHF.

The rearrangement links TRBV20-1 to TRBJ1-5; D may be TRBD1 (6 bases). The CDR3 is 15 amino acids. The germline V gene has CDR1 DFQATT and CDR2 SNEGSKA (reference sequence). The V end lost 2 bases, the J end lost 0 bases, and 11 bases lay between the germline ends. Written as DNA, the CDR3 is TGCAGTGCTAGACCGGACAGCCATAGCAATCAGCCCCAGCATTTT. Protein sequence: CSARPDSHSNQPQHF.